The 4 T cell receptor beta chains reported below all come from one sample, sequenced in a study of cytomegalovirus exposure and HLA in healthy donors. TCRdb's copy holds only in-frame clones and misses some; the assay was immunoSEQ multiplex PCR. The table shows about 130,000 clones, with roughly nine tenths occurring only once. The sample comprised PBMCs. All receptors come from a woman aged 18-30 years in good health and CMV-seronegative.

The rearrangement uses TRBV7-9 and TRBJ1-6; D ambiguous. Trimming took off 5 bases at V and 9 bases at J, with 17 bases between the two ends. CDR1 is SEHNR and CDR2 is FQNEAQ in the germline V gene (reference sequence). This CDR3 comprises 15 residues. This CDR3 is CASSPGESGGSPLHF. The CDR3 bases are TGTGCCAGCAGCCCCGGGGAATCGGGCGGTTCACCCCTCCACTTT.

For the CDR3, the DNA is TGTGCCAGTAGTATGGGACAGGGGGCAGGTAGCTATGGCTACACCTTC. The encoded protein is CASSMGQGAGSYGYTF. The rearrangement joins TRBV19 to TRBJ1-2; 12 bases agree with TRBD1. V lost 3 bases and J lost 4; bases outside the gene matches: 6. The CDR3 is made up of 16 amino acids. Per germline, CDR1 LNHDA and CDR2 SQIVND (reference sequence).

The CDR3 protein is CASDSLAGGSSTDTQYF. CDR3 DNA sequence: TGTGCCAGCGATTCCCTAGCGGGGGGTTCTAGCACAGATACGCAGTATTTT. The rearrangement links TRBV27 to TRBJ2-3, with 11 bases fitting TRBD2. The trim removed 8 bases at V and 0 bases at J, leaving 10 bases unmatched. Germline CDR1 reads MNHEY; CDR2 reads SMNVEV (reference sequence). The CDR3 consists of 17 residues.

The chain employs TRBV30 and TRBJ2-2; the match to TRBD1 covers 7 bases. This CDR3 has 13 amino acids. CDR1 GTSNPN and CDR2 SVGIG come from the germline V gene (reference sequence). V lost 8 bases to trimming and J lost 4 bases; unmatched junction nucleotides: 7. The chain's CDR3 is CAGSGQSTGELFF. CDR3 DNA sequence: TGTGCCGGATCGGGACAGTCCACCGGGGAGCTGTTTTTT. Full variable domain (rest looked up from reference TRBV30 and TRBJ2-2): SQTIHQWPATLVQPVGSPLSLECTVEGTSNPNLYWYRQAAGRGLQLLFYSVGIGQISSEVPQNLSASRPQDRQFILSSKKLLLSDSGFYLCAGSGQSTGELFFGEGSRLTVL.